The 31 T cell receptor beta chains reported below all come from one sample, sequenced in a study of T cell responses to AZD1222 COVID-19 vaccine (dated by TCRdb to the early 2020s). Receptor libraries were prepared by the immunoSEQ multiplex PCR assay. The immuneACCESS repertoire file appears here via TCRdb, limited to in-frame rearrangements. These files lack a portion of the clones; in checked studies, under half of the deficit traces to unresolved V genes, and the cause of the others is not known. This sample holds 150,000 to 160,000 clones; about 85% were observed only once. The ten largest make up 3% to 3.5% of the sample. According to the study, the label for this sample's time point signals: baseline before first vaccination. Sequenced here: peripheral blood, sampled on day 0 of AZD1222 vaccination. The receptors originated from an adult in good health.

The gene calls are TRBV7-6 and TRBJ1-3, with D possibly being TRBD1 (5 bases). Per germline, CDR1 SGHVS and CDR2 FNYEAQ. The V and J ends lost 3 bases and 0 bases respectively, with 12 bases between them. The CDR3 is made up of 16 amino acids. For the CDR3, the DNA is TGTGCCAGCAGCTTGACCGGGACTGACTCTGGAAACACCATATATTTT. The encoded protein is CASSLTGTDSGNTIYF.

The chain couples TRBV6-5 to TRBJ2-7, with TRBD2 as a possible D gene (7 bases). Germline assignment: CDR1 MNHEY and CDR2 SVGAGI. V was cut by 6 bases and J by 1 base, with 16 bases left in between. This CDR3 is 15 amino acids long. DNA for the CDR3: TGTGCCAGCAGGGACGAGGGGGGGCGGTCCTACGAGCAGTACTTC. Translation gives CASRDEGGRSYEQYF.

Only one count was recorded for this clone. The chain uses TRBV9 and TRBJ2-3; D gene unclear. The germline V gene encodes CDR1 SGDLS and CDR2 YYNGEE. V lost 0 bases to trimming and J lost 4 bases, with 6 bases between them. The CDR3 is made up of 13 amino acids. The CDR3 DNA follows: TGTGCCAGCAGCGTAGTATGGCCAGATACGCAGTATTTT. Translated: CASSVVWPDTQYF. Complete variable domain (other parts from reference TRBV9 and TRBJ2-3): DSGVTQTPKHLITATGQRVTLRCSPRSGDLSVYWYQQSLDQGLQFLIQYYNGEERAKGNILERFSAQQFPDLHSELNLSSLELGDSALYFCASSVVWPDTQYFGPGTRLTVL.

The chain uses TRBV6-6 and TRBJ1-2; 7 bases line up with TRBD1. Per germline, CDR1 MNHNY and CDR2 SVGAGI (reference sequence). This CDR3 is built from 15 residues. V trimming: 5 bases; J trimming: 1 base; junction bases outside the gene matches: 7. The CDR3, as DNA: TGTGCCAGCAGTAAAACAGGGGCGCATAACTATGGCTACACCTTC. Amino acids: CASSKTGAHNYGYTF.

This clone was counted a single time. CDR3 coding DNA: TGTGCCAGCAGCCATTGGACAGGGATAGATGGCTACACCTTC. Its translation is CASSHWTGIDGYTF. V is TRBV3-1 (or the pseudogene TRBV3-2) and J is TRBJ1-2; 8 nucleotides agree with TRBD1. The J segment lost 6 bases and the V segment lost 3 bases, leaving 6 bases of the junction unmatched. This CDR3 has 14 amino acids. Germline V gene sequence: CDR1 LGHDT, CDR2 YNNKEL (reference sequence).

The J gene is TRBJ1-1, the V gene TRBV6-6; a possible D gene is TRBD1 (5 bases). Germline V lookup: CDR1 MNHNY, CDR2 SVGAGI (reference sequence). CDR3 length equals 14 residues. V shed 4 bases and J shed 1 base, with 10 bases lying between them. This chain's CDR3 is CASSFSTGNTEAFF. CDR3 bases: TGTGCCAGCAGTTTTTCAACAGGGAACACTGAAGCTTTCTTT.

The rearrangement links TRBV18 to TRBJ2-7; TRBD1 is a possible D gene (6 bases). Trimming took off 0 bases at V and 5 bases at J, with 11 bases between the two ends. Germline CDR1 KGHSH, CDR2 LQKENI. The CDR3 contains 14 residues. The CDR3 reads CASSPPQGWNEQYF. The CDR3 DNA sequence: TGTGCCAGCTCACCACCTCAGGGGTGGAACGAGCAGTACTTC.

There are a few counts of this clone. The V and J genes are TRBV29-1 and TRBJ1-2; perhaps TRBD1 as D (5 bases). CDR1 and CDR2 (germline): SQVTM, ANQGSEA. This CDR3 has 12 residues. V gave up 4 bases and J gave up 8 bases, with 14 bases separating them. CDR3 region: CSVVLGVGGYTF. CDR3 DNA sequence: TGCAGCGTTGTTTTAGGGGTCGGCGGCTACACCTTC. The full variable domain, in which reference TRBV29-1 and TRBJ1-2 provide the parts outside the CDR3, is SAVISQKPSRDICQRGTSLTIQCQVDSQVTMMFWYRQQPGQSLTLIATANQGSEATYESGFVIDKFPISRPNLTFSTLTVSNMSPEDSSIYLCSVVLGVGGYTFGSGTRLTVV.

V gene TRBV5-1 combines with J gene TRBJ2-1; 10 bases are a match to TRBD2. The CDR3 is 15 amino acids. CDR1 is SGHRS, CDR2 YFSETQ, per germline. J lost 3 bases, V lost 2 bases, and 2 bases had no gene match. This CDR3 reads CASSFSGGNYNEQFF. The CDR3 coding sequence is TGCGCCAGCAGCTTTAGCGGGGGGAACTACAATGAGCAGTTCTTC.

This chain links TRBV10-2 with TRBJ1-4, with a weak D call TRBD1 (5 bases). CDR3 length: 14 amino acids. Germline V CDR1 and CDR2: WSHSY, SAAADI. V lost 8 bases and J 3 bases, leaving 13 bases between the germline ends. CDR3 sequence: CASAQGPSNEKLFF. CDR3 DNA sequence: TGCGCCAGCGCCCAGGGCCCCTCTAATGAAAAACTGTTTTTT.

The chain has TRBV28 and TRBJ2-7, with 7 bases identical to TRBD1. The V gene's germline CDR1 is MDHEN and CDR2 SYDVKM. The CDR3 spans 13 residues. With 6 bases clipped from V and 1 base from J, the junction kept 3 bases outside the gene matches. CDR3: CASRTDRSYEQYF. In DNA form, the CDR3 reads TGTGCCAGCAGAACGGACAGGTCCTACGAGCAGTACTTC.

This sequence joins TRBV13 and TRBJ1-2; D gene uncertain. The ends were cut back, 5 bases at V and 4 bases at J, with 14 bases in the middle. Germline loops: CDR1 PRHDT, CDR2 FYEKMQ (reference sequence). CDR3 length: 14 residues. The CDR3 DNA follows: TGTGCCAGCAGCAGAAAATCGAGCTTCTATGGCTACACCTTC. Translating gives CASSRKSSFYGYTF.

The J gene is TRBJ2-7, the V gene TRBV19, with D maybe TRBD1 (5 bases). Germline CDR1 reads LNHDA; CDR2 reads SQIVND (reference sequence). This CDR3 has 11 amino acids. V was trimmed by 5 bases and J by 5 bases, leaving 7 bases between them. The CDR3 spells CASSPGNEQYF. The CDR3 DNA follows: TGTGCCAGTAGTCCAGGGAACGAGCAGTACTTC.

V is TRBV18 and J is TRBJ1-4; D is ambiguous. Germline loops: CDR1 KGHSH, CDR2 LQKENI. Trimming stripped 2 bases from V and 0 bases from J, with 16 bases between. This CDR3 has 18 residues. CDR3 nucleotides: TGTGCCAGCTCACCATACCAGGAGGCAGGAGCAACTAATGAAAAACTGTTTTTT. It is translated as CASSPYQEAGATNEKLFF.

The chain carries TRBV7-8 and TRBJ1-1; D is possibly TRBD1 (5 bases). Germline CDR1 and CDR2: SGHVS and FQNEAQ. The V end lost 6 bases, the J end lost 0 bases, and 11 bases lay between the germline ends. The CDR3 has 14 residues. CDR3 DNA: TGTGCCAGCAGAGCCGGGACGGTGAACACTGAAGCTTTCTTT. This codes for CASRAGTVNTEAFF.

The sample holds a few counts of this clone. CDR3 region: CASSVDRGQGESSGNTIYF. In DNA, the CDR3 is TGTGCCAGCAGCGTAGACCGGGGACAAGGGGAAAGCTCTGGAAACACCATATATTTT. The chain recombines TRBV9 with TRBJ1-3, with D perhaps TRBD1 (6 bases). Trimming took 0 bases from V and 0 from J, leaving 19 bases between them. The CDR3 is made up of 19 amino acids. CDR1 SGDLS and CDR2 YYNGEE come from the germline V gene.

The chain combines TRBV19 with TRBJ2-7, with TRBD1 identical over 8 bases. The CDR3 is 14 residues long. Per germline, CDR1 LNHDA and CDR2 SQIVND (reference sequence). V lost 9 bases, J lost 6 bases, and 13 bases stayed unmatched. The CDR3 nucleotides are TGTGCCAGCCGCGGACCCGGACAGGGAGGCGAGCAGTACTTC. Translating it yields CASRGPGQGGEQYF.

The chain joins TRBV7-2 to TRBJ1-2; D gene ambiguous. V was trimmed by 5 bases and J by 4 bases, leaving 11 bases between them. This CDR3 region has 13 residues. Germline V lookup: CDR1 SGHTA, CDR2 FQGNSA. CDR3 protein: CASSPRASYGYTF. The CDR3 DNA is TGTGCCAGCAGCCCGCGGGCATCCTATGGCTACACCTTC.

The V and J genes are TRBV3-1 (or the pseudogene TRBV3-2) and TRBJ1-6; the D gene is possibly TRBD1 (5 bases). Germline CDR1 and CDR2: LGHDT and YNNKEL (reference sequence). The length of the CDR3 is 15 residues. V was pared by 1 base and J by 9 bases, with 13 bases between. CDR3 in DNA: TGTGCCAGCAGCCAAGGCCAGGGACCGATTTCACCCCTCCACTTT. It yields the protein CASSQGQGPISPLHF.

The chain employs TRBV7-2 and TRBJ2-7; 9 bases are shared with TRBD1. V shed 5 bases, J shed 9 bases, and the junction held 17 bases outside the gene matches. Germline CDR1 is SGHTA and CDR2 is FQGNSA. CDR3 length: 16 amino acids. The CDR3 region has the DNA TGTGCCAGCAGCCCCCGTGGGACAGGGATAGGAGAGGGGCAGTACTTC. Translation gives CASSPRGTGIGEGQYF.

This clone was seen a few times. This sequence joins TRBV5-6 and TRBJ2-7; 7 bases map to TRBD1. The CDR3 sequence is 16 residues long. Germline V CDR1 and CDR2: SGHDT, YYEEEE. J lost 2 bases, V lost 1 base, and 9 bases had no gene match. Here the CDR3 reads CASSLPPRQGPYEQYF. The CDR3 DNA follows: TGTGCCAGCAGCTTGCCCCCCCGACAGGGTCCCTACGAGCAGTACTTC.

The V gene is TRBV27, the J gene TRBJ1-4; TRBD1 matches at 10 bases. V shed 5 bases, J shed 2 bases, and the junction held 8 bases outside the gene matches. The germline CDR1 and CDR2 sequences are MNHEY and SMNVEV (reference sequence). This CDR3 region has 17 residues. CDR3 in amino acids: CASSPRTGGGTNEKLFF. The CDR3 coding sequence is TGTGCCAGCAGTCCAAGGACAGGGGGGGGCACTAATGAAAAACTGTTTTTT.

The chain's CDR3 is CASSPGLAGVKEQYF. In nucleotides, the CDR3 is TGCGCCAGCAGCCCCGGTCTAGCGGGGGTAAAAGAGCAGTACTTC. The gene calls are TRBV5-1 and TRBJ2-7; the match to TRBD2 covers 10 bases. The CDR3 runs 15 residues. Germline trimming cut 4 bases from V and 7 bases from J; bases unmatched to any gene: 11. CDR1 is SGHRS and CDR2 is YFSETQ in the germline V gene.

The chain combines TRBV15 with TRBJ1-3, with TRBD1 identical over 7 bases. The CDR3 is 16 amino acids. Germline CDR1 and CDR2: LNHNV and YYDKDF (reference sequence). The V gene end was trimmed by 2 bases and the J gene end by 1 base; junction bases not matched to a gene: 5. The CDR3 DNA follows: TGTGCCACCAGCAGACAAACAGGGGTTTCTGGAAACACCATATATTTT. Its translation: CATSRQTGVSGNTIYF. The full variable domain, its missing parts supplied by reference TRBV15 and TRBJ1-3, is DAMVIQNPRYQVTQFGKPVTLSCSQTLNHNVMYWYQQKSSQAPKLLFHYYDKDFNNEADTPDNFQSRRPNTSFCFLDIRSPGLGDTAMYLCATSRQTGVSGNTIYFGEGSWLTVV.

The chain employs TRBV7-7 and TRBJ2-2; no clear D. CDR1 is SSHAT and CDR2 is FNYEAQ in the germline V gene (reference sequence). V was trimmed by 1 base and J by 1 base, leaving 1 base between them. The length of the CDR3 is 13 residues. The CDR3 nucleotides read TGTGCCAGCAGCTTAGAGAACACCGGGGAGCTGTTTTTT. Amino acid sequence: CASSLENTGELFF. The full variable domain, with the rest looked up from reference TRBV7-7 and TRBJ2-2, is GAGVSQSPRYKVTKRGQDVTLRCDPISSHATLYWYQQALGQGPEFLTYFNYEAQPDKSGLPSDRFSAERPEGSISTLTIQRTEQRDSAMYRCASSLENTGELFFGEGSRLTVL.

The V gene is TRBV28, the J gene TRBJ1-2, with 8 bases lining up with TRBD1. The CDR3 runs 14 residues. The trim removed 8 bases at V and 2 bases at J, leaving 7 bases unmatched. Germline V gene lookup returns CDR1 MDHEN and CDR2 SYDVKM. The CDR3, as DNA: TGTGCCAGCCGCCCGGGACAGGTAAACTATGGCTACACCTTC. Encoded protein: CASRPGQVNYGYTF.

The V and J genes are TRBV6-2 or TRBV6-3 and TRBJ2-2; 8 bases align to TRBD2. The CDR3 spans 19 residues. CDR1 and CDR2 from the germline V gene are MNHEY and SVGEGT. V dropped 2 bases and J dropped 8; count of bases not matched to a gene: 19. CDR3 sequence: CASSYPVGAGAQYGGELFF. The CDR3 DNA sequence: TGTGCCAGCAGTTACCCGGTCGGAGCGGGGGCGCAATATGGAGGGGAGCTGTTTTTT.

The gene calls are TRBV5-1 and TRBJ2-5, with D perhaps matching TRBD1 (6 bases). This CDR3 has 15 amino acids. Trimming cost V 4 bases and J 7 bases, with 20 bases left between them. CDR1 is SGHRS, CDR2 YFSETQ, per germline. The CDR3 DNA is TGCGCCAGCAGCGGAACCCAGGGGTCCGGGCGGACCCAGTACTTC. Translated: CASSGTQGSGRTQYF. The entire variable domain, with the rest obtained from reference TRBV5-1 and TRBJ2-5, is as follows: KAGVTQTPRYLIKTRGQQVTLSCSPISGHRSVSWYQQTPGQGLQFLFEYFSETQRNKGNFPGRFSGRQFSNSRSEMNVSTLELGDSALYLCASSGTQGSGRTQYFGPGTRLLVL.

The genes are TRBV14 and TRBJ2-5; D perhaps matches TRBD1 (5 bases). V lost 6 bases to trimming and J lost 5 bases, with 19 bases between them. This CDR3 region has 15 residues. Germline V lookup: CDR1 SGHDN, CDR2 FVKESK. CDR3 protein: CASSGAQDLRETQYF. The DNA of the CDR3 is TGTGCCAGCAGTGGGGCCCAGGATCTGCGGGAGACCCAGTACTTC.

The CDR3 is CASSEPGKNTEAFF. Written as DNA, the CDR3 is TGCGCCAGCAGTGAGCCGGGAAAGAACACTGAAGCTTTCTTT. V gene TRBV10-1 combines with J gene TRBJ1-1; D remains unclear. CDR1 and CDR2 from the germline V gene are WNHNN and SYGVQD (reference sequence). The CDR3 consists of 14 residues. V lost 2 bases and J 1 base, leaving 8 bases between the germline ends.

This clone was observed a few times. The chain combines TRBV7-3 with TRBJ1-1, with no clear D. Trimming pared 0 bases from V and 0 bases from J, leaving 8 bases between. This CDR3 has 15 amino acids. Germline CDR1 reads SGHTA; CDR2 reads FQGTGA. CDR3 sequence reads: CASSLTRQLNTEAFF. Written as DNA, the CDR3 is TGTGCCAGCAGCTTAACTAGGCAGTTGAACACTGAAGCTTTCTTT.